This record covers a single T cell receptor (beta chain). This sample was taken from a study of T cells expressing NK-cell markers. Study details: It was sorted CD3+CD56+NKG2C+, CD3+CD56+NKG2C- and CD3+CD56-NKG2C+ T cells that supplied the TCR beta repertoires.

TCRdb reanalyzed the 5' RACE reads, giving one entry per CDR3 protein sequence and no DNA. This table lists 550,000 or so distinct CDR3 sequences. The CDR3 length is 17 residues. Germline V gives CDR1 DFQATT, CDR2 SNEGSKA (reference sequence). The rearrangement links TRBV20-1 to TRBJ1-3. The sample comprised blood T cells: a sorted CD56 or NKG2C T cell subset, CD4+ or CD8+ T cells, or bulk PBMC T cells (not recorded which). This sequence was found in a man aged 18 to 29 in good health. CDR3 sequence reads: CSARTRVGKHSGNTIYF.